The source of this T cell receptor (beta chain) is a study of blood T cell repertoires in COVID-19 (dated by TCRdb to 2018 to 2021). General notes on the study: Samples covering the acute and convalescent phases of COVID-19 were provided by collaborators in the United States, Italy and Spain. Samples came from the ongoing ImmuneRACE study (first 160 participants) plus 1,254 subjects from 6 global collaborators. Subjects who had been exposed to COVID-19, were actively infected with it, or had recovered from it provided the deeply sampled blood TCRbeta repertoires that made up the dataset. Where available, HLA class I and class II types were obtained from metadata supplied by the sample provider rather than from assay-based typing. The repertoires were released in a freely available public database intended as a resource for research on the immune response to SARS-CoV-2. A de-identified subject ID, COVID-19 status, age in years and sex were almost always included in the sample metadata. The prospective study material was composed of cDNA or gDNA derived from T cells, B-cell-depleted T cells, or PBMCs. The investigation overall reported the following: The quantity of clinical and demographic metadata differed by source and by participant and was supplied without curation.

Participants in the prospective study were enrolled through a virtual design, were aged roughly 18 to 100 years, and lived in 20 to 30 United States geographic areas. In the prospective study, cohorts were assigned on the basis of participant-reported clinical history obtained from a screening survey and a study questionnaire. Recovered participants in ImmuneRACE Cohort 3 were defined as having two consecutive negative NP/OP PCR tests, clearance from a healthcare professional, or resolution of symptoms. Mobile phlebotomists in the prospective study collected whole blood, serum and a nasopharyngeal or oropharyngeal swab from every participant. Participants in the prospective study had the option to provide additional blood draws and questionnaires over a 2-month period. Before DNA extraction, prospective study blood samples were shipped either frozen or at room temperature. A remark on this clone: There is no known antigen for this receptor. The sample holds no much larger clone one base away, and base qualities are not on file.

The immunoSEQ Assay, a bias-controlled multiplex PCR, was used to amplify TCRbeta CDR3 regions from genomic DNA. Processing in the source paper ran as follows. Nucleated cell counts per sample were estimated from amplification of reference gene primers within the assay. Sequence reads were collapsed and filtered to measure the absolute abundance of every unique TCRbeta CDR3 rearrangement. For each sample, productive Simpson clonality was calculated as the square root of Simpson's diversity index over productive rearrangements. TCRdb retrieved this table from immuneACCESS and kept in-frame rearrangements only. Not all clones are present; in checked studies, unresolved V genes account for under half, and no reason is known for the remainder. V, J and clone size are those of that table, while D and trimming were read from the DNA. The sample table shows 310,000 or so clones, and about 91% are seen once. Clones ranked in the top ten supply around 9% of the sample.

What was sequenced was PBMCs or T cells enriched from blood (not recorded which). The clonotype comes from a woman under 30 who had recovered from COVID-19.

The CDR3 region reads CASSHTPGGSPLHF. DNA sequence: TGTGCCAGCAGCCACACTCCCGGGGGGTCACCCCTCCACTTT. Rearrangement joined TRBV7-9 to TRBJ1-6; the best D guess is TRBD1, with 5 bases matching. CDR1 and CDR2 are drawn from the germline V gene (reference sequence): SEHNR, FQNEAQ. Trimming takes 5 bases from V and 10 bases from J, and the germline ends sit 15 bases apart. Taken from cysteine to phenylalanine, the CDR3 has 14 residues. CDR3 DNA is the only sequence kept; it has 42 bases, read in frame from the first base. The reference TRBV7-9 and TRBJ1-6 proteins fill in what lies around the CDR3, so the full variable domain reads DTGVSQNPRHKITKRGQNVTFRCDPISEHNRLYWYRQTLGQGPEFLTYFQNEAQLEKSRLLSDRFSAERPKGSFSTLEIQRTEQGDSAMYLCASSHTPGGSPLHFGNGTRLTVT.